This T cell receptor (beta chain) was identified during a study of cytomegalovirus exposure and HLA in healthy donors. The CDR3 is made up of 12 amino acids. Trimming pared 3 bases from V and 3 bases from J, leaving 6 bases between. CDR1 and CDR2 from the germline V gene are LNHDA and SQIVND (reference sequence). The PCR contained 60 Vbeta and 13 Jbeta primers. Using immunoSEQ multiplex PCR, the repertoire was profiled, and TCRdb retains in-frame clones only, with some absent. The sample holds under 200,000 clones, 60% to 80% seen once. The specimen sequenced was PBMCs. This chain links TRBV19 with TRBJ2-7; D possibly corresponds to TRBD2 (6 bases). This TCR was sampled from a male donor in good health and CMV-seronegative. For the CDR3, the DNA is TGTGCCAGTAGTATTAGCGGCTACGAGCAGTACTTC. Translation gives CASSISGYEQYF.